Each of the 25 T cell receptor beta chains below was sequenced from the same sample in a study of control samples from healthy donors and cancer patients. The method was immunoSEQ multiplex PCR; TCRdb's version includes in-frame clones alone and lacks a portion of them. The sample shows about 180,000 clones, about 90% of them seen only once. The specimen was blood. All receptors come from a woman aged 45-60 years in good health.

This rearrangement joins TRBV28 to TRBJ2-7; 11 positions match TRBD2. Germline V gives CDR1 MDHEN, CDR2 SYDVKM. This CDR3 has 15 residues. Unmatched junction bases numbered 9, after V lost 6 bases and J lost 5 bases. CDR3 protein: CASSLVAGGSHEQYF. The CDR3 bases are TGTGCCAGCAGCTTAGTAGCGGGGGGGTCCCACGAGCAGTACTTC.

The genes are TRBV5-8 and TRBJ2-5; D is uncertain. V lost 5 bases, J lost 0 bases, and 5 bases lay in between. Germline CDR1 SGHTS, CDR2 YDEGEE. The CDR3 spans 12 residues. The DNA for the CDR3 is TGTGCCAGCAGTTTCTACCAAGAGACCCAGTACTTC. Its protein is CASSFYQETQYF.

This clone has only one observation. The V and J genes are TRBV10-3 and TRBJ1-3, with D perhaps matching TRBD1 (6 bases). Trimming shortened V by 3 bases and J by 6 bases, and 18 bases separated the two germline ends. Germline values: CDR1 ENHRY, CDR2 SYGVKD. The CDR3 sequence is 16 residues long. The CDR3 nucleotides are TGTGCCATCAGTGATTCTGGGGGCTTTTTCGAAAACACCATATATTTT. Its protein product is CAISDSGGFFENTIYF.

The chain is built from TRBV5-1 and TRBJ2-7; D is unresolved. The germline CDR1 and CDR2 sequences are SGHRS and YFSETQ. Trimming removed 4 bases at V and 5 bases at J, with 13 bases between. The CDR3 is made up of 13 amino acids. The CDR3 coding sequence is TGCGCCAGCAGCCGCTCCCCTCAGGACGAGCAGTACTTC. Translated, it gives CASSRSPQDEQYF.

This clone was recorded only once. V usage is TRBV7-8 and J usage is TRBJ2-3, with 7 bases fitting TRBD1. The V gene end was trimmed by 5 bases and the J gene end by 4 bases; junction bases not matched to a gene: 3. This CDR3 has 13 residues. Germline V gene lookup returns CDR1 SGHVS and CDR2 FQNEAQ. The DNA of the CDR3 is TGTGCCAGCAGCCGACAGGGTCCAGATACGCAGTATTTT. This gives the protein CASSRQGPDTQYF.

This chain connects TRBV7-3 to TRBJ2-3; D may be TRBD2 (7 bases). The V end was cut by 2 bases, the J end by 4 bases, with 13 bases between. Germline assignment: CDR1 SGHTA and CDR2 FQGTGA. The CDR3 spans 15 residues. In nucleotides, the CDR3 is TGTGCCAGCAGCTTAGTGGGGGGGCCTGCAGATACGCAGTATTTT. It translates to CASSLVGGPADTQYF.

This chain uses TRBV7-8 with TRBJ1-4, with 8 bases identical to TRBD1. J gave up 7 bases and V 1 base, and 14 bases lay outside the gene matches. The germline gives CDR1 SGHVS, CDR2 FQNEAQ. The CDR3 loop spans 18 amino acids. Here the CDR3 DNA reads TGTGCCAGCAGCTTAGTAATGAGCAGGGGGCGAGTCGGTGAAAAACTGTTTTTT. Its protein product is CASSLVMSRGRVGEKLFF. The full variable domain, in which reference TRBV7-8 and TRBJ1-4 provide the parts outside the CDR3, is GAGVSQSPRYKVAKRGQDVALRCDPISGHVSLFWYQQALGQGPEFLTYFQNEAQLDKSGLPSDRFFAERPEGSVSTLKIQRTQQEDSAVYLCASSLVMSRGRVGEKLFFGSGTQLSVL.

This chain joins TRBV12-3 or TRBV12-4 and TRBJ2-7; unclear D gene. The CDR3 totals 12 residues. V lost 3 bases to trimming and J lost 2 bases, with 5 bases between them. The CDR3 loop is CASSLQTYEQYF. The DNA of the CDR3 is TGTGCCAGCAGTTTGCAGACCTACGAGCAGTACTTC.

The chain has TRBV5-1 and TRBJ1-1; D is possibly TRBD1 (5 bases). Looked up from germline, CDR1 is SGHRS and CDR2 is YFSETQ. This CDR3 has 13 residues. V was trimmed by 7 bases and J by 4 bases, leaving 14 bases between them. CDR3 in amino acids: CASRFAGGTEAFF. The DNA of the CDR3 is TGCGCCAGCCGATTCGCGGGGGGCACTGAAGCTTTCTTT. The complete variable domain, with remaining parts taken from reference TRBV5-1 and TRBJ1-1, reads KAGVTQTPRYLIKTRGQQVTLSCSPISGHRSVSWYQQTPGQGLQFLFEYFSETQRNKGNFPGRFSGRQFSNSRSEMNVSTLELGDSALYLCASRFAGGTEAFFGQGTRLTVV.

The chain carries TRBV30 and TRBJ1-2; tentatively, D is TRBD1 (6 bases). The CDR3 length is 10 residues. V gave up 8 bases and J gave up 2 bases, with 6 bases separating them. From germline, CDR1 is GTSNPN and CDR2 SVGIG (reference sequence). The CDR3 DNA reads TGTGCCGGGGGCAACTATGGCTACACCTTC. It codes for CAGGNYGYTF.

The rearrangement uses TRBV7-3 and TRBJ2-7, with TRBD1 identical over 8 bases. Losses at the gene ends were 2 bases for V and 7 bases for J; bases not matched to a gene: 4. CDR1 is SGHTA, CDR2 FQGTGA, per germline. This CDR3 region has 13 residues. The CDR3 coding sequence is TGTGCCAGCAGCTTATTCAGGGGGCAAGAGCAGTACTTC. Amino acid sequence: CASSLFRGQEQYF.

DNA for the CDR3: TGTGCCACCAGTGGACTAGCGGGGGGGAGCTCCTACAATGAGCAGTTCTTC. It encodes CATSGLAGGSSYNEQFF. The rearrangement joins TRBV24-1 to TRBJ2-1; 14 nucleotides line up with TRBD2. The ends lost 5 bases at V and 0 bases at J; junction bases unmatched: 2. CDR1 KGHDR and CDR2 SFDVKD come from the germline V gene. The CDR3 covers 17 residues.

The rearrangement joins TRBV6-5 to TRBJ1-4, with D tentatively TRBD1 (5 bases). This CDR3 region has 15 residues. With 0 bases removed from V and 5 bases from J, the gap between germline ends came to 10 bases. The germline V gene has CDR1 MNHEY and CDR2 SVGAGI. This CDR3 reads CASSYSGRLNEKLFF. CDR3 DNA: TGTGCCAGCAGTTACTCGGGACGGCTCAATGAAAAACTGTTTTTT.

The V call is TRBV6-5, the J call TRBJ2-5, with D uncertain. The V and J ends lost 10 bases and 6 bases respectively, with 18 bases between them. The CDR3 extends over 13 amino acids. Germline loops: CDR1 MNHEY, CDR2 SVGAGI. The CDR3 region is CATALGLGKTQYF. Here the CDR3 DNA reads TGTGCCACCGCACTTGGGCTGGGGAAGACCCAGTACTTC.

In its sample, this clone was seen once. J is TRBJ1-2 and V is TRBV5-1, with D maybe TRBD1 (6 bases). This CDR3 region has 14 residues. Germline CDR1 reads SGHRS; CDR2 reads YFSETQ. Trimming shortened V by 5 bases and J by 2 bases, and 13 bases separated the two germline ends. CDR3: CASRAGTGNYGYTF. The CDR3 DNA follows: TGCGCCAGCAGAGCAGGAACAGGGAACTATGGCTACACCTTC.

CDR3 in amino acids: CASSPRGGEAFF. CDR3 coding DNA: TGTGCCAGCAGCCCACGGGGCGGTGAAGCTTTCTTT. The genes are TRBV4-2 and TRBJ1-1, with a tentative D call TRBD1 (5 bases). Germline-derived CDR1 and CDR2 are LGHNA and YNFKEQ. V lost 4 bases and J 7 bases, leaving 10 bases between the germline ends. There are 12 residues in the CDR3.

The chain is built from TRBV27 and TRBJ2-7, with 13 nucleotides matching TRBD2. V gave up 5 bases and J gave up 4 bases; unmatched junction bases: 5. Germline V CDR1 and CDR2: MNHEY, SMNVEV (reference sequence). The CDR3 is 15 residues long. CDR3 in DNA: TGTGCCAGCAGTATCCGACTAGCGGGAGGATACGAGCAGTACTTC. It encodes CASSIRLAGGYEQYF.

The V and J genes are TRBV6-5 and TRBJ1-4; D not resolved. The V gene's germline CDR1 is MNHEY and CDR2 SVGAGI. The CDR3 extends over 15 amino acids. The V end was cut by 3 bases, the J end by 5 bases, with 13 bases between. The CDR3 coding sequence is TGTGCCAGCAGTTATCCGGAGGGAGGGAATGAAAAACTGTTTTTT. Protein sequence: CASSYPEGGNEKLFF.

This chain uses TRBV19 with TRBJ2-7, with TRBD2 matching over 10 bases. CDR1 and CDR2 (germline): LNHDA, SQIVND (reference sequence). The CDR3 has 15 amino acids. Unmatched junction bases numbered 9, after V lost 8 bases and J lost 2 bases. The CDR3 DNA reads TGTGCCAGTCGTCGCGGACTAGCGGCTACCTACGAGCAGTACTTC. Protein: CASRRGLAATYEQYF.

Points on this clone: Different DNA sequences within this sample yield the same CDR3. The V call is TRBV28, the J call TRBJ1-2; D remains unclear. The CDR3 has 14 residues. CDR1 and CDR2 from the germline V gene are MDHEN and SYDVKM. Trimming left V 3 bases short and J 6 bases short, with 14 bases between. Here the CDR3 reads CASSLARPHDGYTF. In DNA form, the CDR3 reads TGTGCCAGCAGTTTGGCCAGGCCCCACGATGGCTACACCTTC.

The chain combines TRBV10-3 with TRBJ2-6; perhaps TRBD2 as D (7 bases). With 5 bases removed from V and 2 bases from J, the gap between germline ends came to 19 bases. The germline CDR1 and CDR2 sequences are ENHRY and SYGVKD. The CDR3 has 18 residues. CDR3 residues: CAISTIKGGGAGANVLTF. The CDR3 nucleotides read TGTGCCATCAGTACTATTAAGGGGGGAGGGGCTGGGGCCAACGTCCTGACTTTC.

The chain uses TRBV7-8 and TRBJ2-5, with D unresolved. Per the germline V gene, CDR1 is SGHVS and CDR2 is FQNEAQ. CDR3 length: 13 residues. V lost 9 bases to trimming and J lost 2 bases, with 13 bases between them. The CDR3 DNA reads TGTGCCAGGAAGGCAGGCTTACAAGAGACCCAGTACTTC. Translating it yields CARKAGLQETQYF.

Of note for this clone: The sample carries other DNA sequences with the same CDR3. V is TRBV5-6 and J is TRBJ1-3, with D possibly TRBD1 on 5 matching bases. CDR3 size: 15 residues. The germline gives CDR1 SGHDT, CDR2 YYEEEE. Trimming took 5 bases from V and 0 from J, leaving 12 bases between them. CDR3 nucleotides: TGTGCCAGCAGTTCTGACAGTTCCTCTGGAAACACCATATATTTT. Protein sequence: CASSSDSSSGNTIYF.

This sequence joins TRBV27 and TRBJ1-3, with D unresolved. With 4 bases removed from V and 4 bases from J, the gap between germline ends came to 11 bases. The CDR3 loop spans 14 amino acids. Germline CDR1 is MNHEY and CDR2 is SMNVEV (reference sequence). The chain's CDR3 is CASSYSAKGNTIYF. CDR3 DNA sequence: TGTGCCAGCAGTTACAGTGCCAAGGGAAACACCATATATTTT.

The chain recombines TRBV7-9 with TRBJ1-4; 7 positions agree with TRBD1. V trimming: 0 bases; J trimming: 10 bases; junction bases outside the gene matches: 5. There are 14 residues in the CDR3. The germline V gene encodes CDR1 SEHNR and CDR2 FQNEAQ (reference sequence). The CDR3 protein is CASSLATGRGKLFF. CDR3 bases: TGTGCCAGCAGCTTAGCGACAGGGAGGGGAAAACTGTTTTTT.